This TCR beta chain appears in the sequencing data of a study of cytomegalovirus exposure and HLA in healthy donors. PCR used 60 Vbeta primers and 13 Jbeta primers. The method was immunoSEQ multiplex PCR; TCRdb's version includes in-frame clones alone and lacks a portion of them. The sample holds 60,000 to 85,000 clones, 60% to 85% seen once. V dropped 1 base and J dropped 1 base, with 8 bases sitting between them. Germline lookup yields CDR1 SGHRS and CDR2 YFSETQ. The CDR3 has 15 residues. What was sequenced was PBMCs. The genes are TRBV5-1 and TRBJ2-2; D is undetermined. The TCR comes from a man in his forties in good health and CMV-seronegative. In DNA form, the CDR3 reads TGCGCCAGCAGCTTGAACTACATGAACACCGGGGAGCTGTTTTTT. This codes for CASSLNYMNTGELFF.